A single T cell receptor beta chain is shown here with its context. The germline gives CDR1 MNHEY, CDR2 SVGAGI. The V end lost 0 bases, the J end lost 1 base, and 9 bases lay between the germline ends. This CDR3 spans 15 amino acids. Produced via immunoSEQ multiplex PCR; TCRdb's table is partial and in-frame only. Among approximately 150,000 clones listed, approximately 90% were seen once. The data belong to a study of blood T cell repertoires in COVID-19. The overall study: Samples of COVID-19 (acute and convalescent) were obtained from the United States, Italy and Spain. PBMCs, B-cell-depleted T cells, or T cells provided the cDNA or gDNA that made up the material.

The J gene is TRBJ2-5, the V gene TRBV6-5; D perhaps matches TRBD1 (6 bases). The sequenced sample consisted of peripheral blood. This TCR came from a human donor in a cohort sampled during active COVID-19. The CDR3 nucleotides are TGTGCCAGCAGTTACTCATTCAGGGGCCAAGAGACCCAGTACTTC. It specifies CASSYSFRGQETQYF.